This T cell receptor beta chain is from a study of T-cell memory formation after mild COVID-19. General observations from the study: Contracting clones from day 15 to 85 showed balanced CD4/CD8; later expanders favored CD4+. Contracting clones localized mainly to CM and EM when CD4+ and mainly to EMRA when CD8+.

The length of the CDR3 is 16 residues. Germline trimming cut 5 bases from V and 4 bases from J; bases unmatched to any gene: 10. 5'RACE with constant-segment primers built TCRalpha and TCRbeta cDNA libraries with UMIs. MiXCR, run by TCRdb on the 5' RACE reads, gives a single entry per CDR3 protein. The table has just under 150,000 distinct CDR3 sequences, 6% to 7% seen once. This clonotype was observed a few times. Its specificity is not known. The chain joins TRBV12-3 or TRBV12-4 to TRBJ2-5, with TRBD1 identical over 10 bases. This clonotype was sampled from an adult woman who had mild COVID-19 (a few samples of this study predate the infection). Cell type and time point are not known. The sequencing input was PBMCs or a T cell subset sorted from them (not recorded which). Here the CDR3 DNA reads TGTGCCAGCAGTACCCCGGACAGGGGGAATCGAGAGACCCAGTACTTC. Protein: CASSTPDRGNRETQYF.